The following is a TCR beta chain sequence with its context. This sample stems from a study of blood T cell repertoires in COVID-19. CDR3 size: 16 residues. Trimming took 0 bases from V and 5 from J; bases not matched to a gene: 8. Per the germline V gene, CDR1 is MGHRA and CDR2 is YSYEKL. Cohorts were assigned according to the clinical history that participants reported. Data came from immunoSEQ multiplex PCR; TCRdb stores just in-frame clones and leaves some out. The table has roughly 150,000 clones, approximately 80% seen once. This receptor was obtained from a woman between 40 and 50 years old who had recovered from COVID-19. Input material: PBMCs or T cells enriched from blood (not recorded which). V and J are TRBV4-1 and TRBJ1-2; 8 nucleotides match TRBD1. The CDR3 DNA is TGCGCCAGCAGCCAAGATCTTCAGGGGGCGCGGTATGGCTACACCTTC. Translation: CASSQDLQGARYGYTF.